A selection of T cell receptor beta chains follows, all from one sample in a study of T-cell memory formation after mild COVID-19. One entry per CDR3 protein results from TCRdb running MiXCR on the 5' RACE reads. The sample contains roughly 250,000 distinct CDR3 sequences, 16% of which appear only once. Sequenced: PBMCs or a T cell subset sorted from them (not recorded which). Receptor source: a man aged 18 to 30 who had mild COVID-19 (a few samples of this study predate the infection). Cell type and time point are not known. The conserved cysteine and the conserved F or W are not part of the CDR3 here. The order of the fields is V gene, D gene, CDR3 protein. D genes are given only for firm matches.

TRBV5-1 TRBD1 ASSVDRANTGELF
TRBV6-2/TRBV6-3 . ASSPLVGVHIQY
TRBV7-8 . ASSPGQFNTDTQY
TRBV6-4 . ASSDSGSRRYT
TRBV6-5 . ASSKGGGYT
TRBV4-3 TRBD1 ASSQDPRPDRVYGYT
TRBV20-1 TRBD2 SAGLDPRH
TRBV27 . ASSFMGFHRATGELF
TRBV5-1 TRBD2 ASSSLADLNTGELF
TRBV7-9 TRBD1 ASSPDREFADTQY
TRBV21-1 . ARGQREF
TRBV6-5 TRBD2 ASSRLAGLSDTQY
TRBV11-2 . ASSPPVLAMYQETQY
TRBV7-7 TRBD2 ASSLNLAGEQY
TRBV7-9 . ASSFTGFNEKLF
TRBV6-6 TRBD2 ASSYAIAGGTDTQY
TRBV20-1 . SVRVSYEQY
TRBV28 . ASSLRDLGHEQF
TRBV4-3 TRBD2 ASSPGTSGYNEQF
TRBV6-4 . ASSDRDFGTQY
TRBV7-7 TRBD1 ASSRTTGLEETQY
TRBV4-1 TRBD1 ASSQGGQGRFVFTEAF
TRBV7-3 . ASSPQQNSPLH
TRBV6-2/TRBV6-3 . ASSFGRNTEAF
TRBV4-3 . ASSQDLGEHGYT
TRBV12-3/TRBV12-4 . ASRGTAGNYGYT
TRBV7-9 . ASSSAPSTTDTQY